The rows below give T cell receptor beta chains drawn from one sample of a study of blood T cell repertoires in COVID-19. Assay used: immunoSEQ multiplex PCR; TCRdb lists only in-frame clones, some missing. The sample has more than 65,000 clones, about nine tenths seen once. Specimen: peripheral blood. The source of these receptors is a woman in her forties or fifties with acute or convalescent COVID-19. CDR3s include the opening cysteine and the closing phenylalanine or tryptophan. Rows give clone size only sometimes, using once, few, many, or a class for an expanded clone.

j_call | v_call | clone_size | cdr3_aa
TRBJ1-2 | TRBV3-1/TRBV3-2 | . | CASSHGPGYGYTF
TRBJ1-3 | TRBV15 | . | CATSQDMGADPSF
TRBJ1-3 | TRBV5-1 | . | CASSLAATGSGNTIYF
TRBJ2-7 | TRBV12-3/TRBV12-4 | . | CASSSQGFYEQYF
TRBJ2-1 | TRBV6-2/TRBV6-3 | . | CASSAFFSSSYNEQFF
TRBJ2-3 | TRBV7-8 | . | CASTGLVTDTQYF
TRBJ1-1 | TRBV9 | . | CASSVGGPSEAFF
TRBJ2-1 | TRBV7-3 | . | CASSLLGGREDEQFF
TRBJ1-1 | TRBV7-9 | . | CASSPGQGGTRETEAFF
TRBJ1-5 | TRBV11-2 | . | CASSLGVQGNQPQHF
TRBJ1-5 | TRBV11-2 | once | CASSLGRNQPQHF
TRBJ1-5 | TRBV2 | . | CASSVQGYQPQHF
TRBJ1-1 | TRBV11-2 | . | CASSYTMGGTEAFF
TRBJ2-1 | TRBV30 | . | CAWSPQTHRGGEQFF
TRBJ1-1 | TRBV5-4 | . | CASNLDRGVTEAFF
TRBJ2-5 | TRBV5-1 | . | CASQRTQDRAETQYF
TRBJ2-1 | TRBV9 | . | CASSVGGGDNEQFF
TRBJ2-1 | TRBV9 | . | CASSAGRGSYNEQFF
TRBJ1-1 | TRBV5-1 | . | CASSLGRGDEAFF
TRBJ2-7 | TRBV5-5 | . | CASSLELRSYEQYF
TRBJ1-5 | TRBV19 | once | CASSTGVYSNQPQHF
TRBJ2-1 | TRBV7-9 | . | CASSPRDSRDYEQFF
TRBJ2-1 | TRBV6-2/TRBV6-3 | . | CASSPVGSSGYNEQFF
TRBJ1-1 | TRBV28 | . | CASRGYRDLMNTEAFF
TRBJ1-2 | TRBV19 | . | CAGPYGYTF
TRBJ2-2 | TRBV4-1 | once | CASSQGGGGELFF
TRBJ1-6 | TRBV7-9 | once | CASSPRDSRALHF
TRBJ2-1 | TRBV19 | . | CASSPTLYNEQFF
TRBJ2-2 | TRBV5-1 | . | CASARLAGTGELFF
TRBJ1-1 | TRBV19 | . | CASRDRAEDTEAFF
TRBJ1-6 | TRBV7-9 | . | CASSLNQGRDSPLHF
TRBJ1-1 | TRBV19 | . | CASSIQGLGEAFF
TRBJ1-5 | TRBV13 | . | CASSVGGDQPQHF
TRBJ1-5 | TRBV18 | . | CASSVDSNQPQHF
TRBJ2-7 | TRBV18 | . | CASSHRGGNYEQYF
TRBJ2-3 | TRBV6-5 | . | CASSRTDTDTQYF
TRBJ1-6 | TRBV19 | . | CASTPGLLDSPLHF
TRBJ1-3 | TRBV7-9 | . | CASSSDRNSGNTIYF
TRBJ2-1 | TRBV19 | . | CASSRAGGDGSYNEQFF
TRBJ2-1 | TRBV7-8 | once | CASSLRRTRPYNEQFF
TRBJ1-1 | TRBV5-1 | . | CASSLGAGVRAEAFF
TRBJ2-7 | TRBV27 | . | CASSQSGLAVYYEQYF
TRBJ1-2 | TRBV19 | . | CASSGTGKFYGYTF